The present T cell receptor beta chain was sequenced within a study of blood T cell repertoires in COVID-19. About the research overall: Acute-phase and convalescent COVID-19 samples originated in the United States, Italy and Spain. T cells, B-cell-depleted T cells, or PBMCs supplied cDNA or gDNA.

Original analysis: Estimation of nucleated cell counts relied on the amplification of reference gene primers. Clones were sequenced by immunoSEQ multiplex PCR, and TCRdb holds only the in-frame ones, with some missing. For V, J and clone size, that table is used; D and trimming come from the DNA. The data hold about 260,000 clones, with around 78% observed a single time. This clone turned up a few times. The CDR3 covers 14 residues. V lost 6 bases, J lost 7 bases, and 6 bases stayed unmatched. Germline values: CDR1 SGHRS, CDR2 YFSETQ. Sequencing was carried out using peripheral blood. This receptor was identified in a man aged 60-69 years who had recovered from COVID-19. The chain links TRBV5-1 to TRBJ2-1; 11 bases match TRBD1. CDR3 nucleotide sequence: TGCGCCAGCAAGCGGGACAGGGGGGCGAATGAGCAGTTCTTC. Residues: CASKRDRGANEQFF.